This T cell receptor (beta chain) was sequenced in a study of T cells in Graves' hyperthyroidism and ophthalmopathy (dated by TCRdb to the late 2010s). About the study as a whole: Peripheral blood samples were taken at the time of initial diagnosis, prior to any treatment. A discovery cohort of around 98 patients, roughly 45 with Graves' ophthalmopathy and 55 to 60 with stable Graves' hyperthyroidism, was used to find distinguishing TCR V-J signatures. An independent validation cohort of around 19 hyperthyroidism patients and more than 15 patients who later progressed to ophthalmopathy tested prospective prediction of ophthalmopathy. For training and testing, the 100 or so patients in the discovery cohort were randomly divided in a 7:3 ratio. In addition, the study compared T-cell repertoires in thyroid tissue and in blood from roughly 6 Graves' hyperthyroidism patients. Once sampling was done, hyperthyroidism patients were given methimazole at a starting dose of 30 mg daily, whereas ophthalmopathy patients were given high-dose intravenous methylprednisolone. The paper describes TCR Vbeta CDR3 sequencing of roughly 130 peripheral blood samples, made up of some 40 ophthalmopathy patients, 70 to 75 hyperthyroidism patients and some 17 progressor patients. Overall study outcomes, separate from this receptor: In validation, progression to ophthalmopathy was predicted by the model with 65% to 71% sensitivity and 72.22% specificity, a median of about 6.4 months before onset. Most expanded thyroid clonotypes (frequency above 0.001) were also detected in blood, suggesting blood repertoires may reflect thyroid immune responses. No statistical method was used to fix the sample size in advance, and group allocation was not hidden from the investigators. In cross-validation, a model built on a 13 V-J signature told ophthalmopathy apart from stable hyperthyroidism with 87.88% sensitivity and roughly 82% specificity, and in testing the same model reached 80%/75%.

The TCR beta CDR3 regions were amplified from the RNA transcripts. For the first round of RT-PCR on the TCR CDR3, the HTBI primer set was used together with the Qiagen OneStep RT-PCR kit. Libraries were constructed in a second round of multiplex PCR, after which size selection and purification were carried out. Paired-end sequencing of the libraries was performed with 100 bp reads on an Illumina HiSeq2000. Per the authors' processing: Raw data were processed with SOAPnuke, discarding reads with adapters, uncalled bases, mean Phred below 15, or no exact constant-primer or identifier match. COPE v1.2.5 was used to merge high-quality paired reads, and clonotypes were defined as unique nucleotide sequences. MiTCR v1.1 was used to align clonotypes to the IMGT TRBV, TRBD and TRBJ reference segments. Analysis was restricted to V-J combinations with a frequency above 0.0001, which covered roughly 99% of repertoires. The TCS score was defined as the ratio of F50 (clonal expansion) to E x V (chaos), calculated using BLOSUM62-based TCRdist between CDR3 peptides within each V-J. Welch's t-statistics and random forest reduced 514 V-J features to 13, which were used in a naive Bayes classifier (R e1071). The public sequencing data were trimmed at Q25 with fastp and processed into clonotypes with MiXCR by TCRdb, which kept only in-frame beta chains. Rows are combined by CDR3 protein, so each entry shows the most common genes and DNA. The authors' filters were not applied to this entry. The sample yields about 460,000 distinct CDR3 sequences; approximately 23% were counted once. Approximately 49% of the sample is in the top ten clones.

CDR1 and CDR2, looked up from the germline V gene, are SGDLS and YYNGEE. The CDR3 runs 16 residues from the cysteine to the phenylalanine. Only CDR3 DNA remains: 48 bases, in frame from the first base. Clipping removes 4 bases from V and 4 bases from J, with 8 as the unmatched junction base count. In the ophthalmopathy patients, disease was moderately to severely active, with a Clinical Activity Score of 3 or more, a NOSPECS grade of 4 or more, and a duration of less than 3 months. The study excluded patients with uncontrolled infections, other autoimmune diseases, pregnancy or lactation. Diagnoses relied on clinical symptoms, serum thyroxine and TRAb, thyroid ultrasound and orbital computed tomography. PBMCs were separated from under 11 ml of fresh peripheral blood using Ficoll-Paque density gradient centrifugation. Total RNA was extracted with Trizol reagent, and quality was checked on an Agilent 2100 Bioanalyzer.

This clonotype occurred a few times. It has no known antigen specificity. The sample holds no much larger clone one base away, and base qualities are not on file. The origin of this receptor is a woman between 65 and 79 years old with Graves' ophthalmopathy. The sequencing sample was made of blood. The rearranged segments are TRBV9 and TRBJ2-2, and TRBD1 aligns with 9 junction nucleotides. The CDR3: CASSPRTGVGTGELFF. The DNA reads TGTGCCAGCAGCCCCAGGACAGGGGTTGGCACCGGGGAGCTGTTTTTT. Full variable domain (CDR3 extended with the reference TRBV9 and TRBJ2-2 proteins): DSGVTQTPKHLITATGQRVTLRCSPRSGDLSVYWYQQSLDQGLQFLIQYYNGEERAKGNILERFSAQQFPDLHSELNLSSLELGDSALYFCASSPRTGVGTGELFFGEGSRLTVL.